The 26 T cell receptor beta chains below all came from one sample that was sequenced in a study of OX40 agonist ivuxolimab in advanced cancers. Generated by immunoSEQ multiplex PCR, the TCRdb table keeps only in-frame clones and is missing some. Here the sample spans around 13,000 clones, roughly 77% being singletons. Sequenced material: CD4+ or CD8+ T cells sorted from blood, taken in a trial of the OX40 agonist ivuxolimab. These receptors were taken from an adult with an advanced solid tumor such as melanoma, head and neck, liver or kidney cancer.

The chain has TRBV4-1 and TRBJ2-3; a weak D match, TRBD2 (5 bases). There are 16 residues in the CDR3. Germline V gene data show CDR1 as MGHRA and CDR2 as YSYEKL. The V gene lost 1 base and the J gene lost 0 bases, with 11 bases spanning the gap. The chain's CDR3 is CASSQARTGSTDTQYF. The CDR3 DNA reads TGCGCCAGCAGCCAAGCCAGGACGGGAAGCACAGATACGCAGTATTTT.

This clone has more than one count but fewer than ten. The chain links TRBV9 to TRBJ2-2; D gene ambiguous. V was shortened by 0 bases and J by 4 bases, with 4 bases between the two germline ends. CDR1 is SGDLS and CDR2 is YYNGEE in the germline V gene. This CDR3 contains 13 residues. CDR3 coding DNA: TGTGCCAGCAGCGTAGCGGGCACCGGGGAGCTGTTTTTT. Residues: CASSVAGTGELFF.

The sample holds one count of this clone. V usage is TRBV5-6 and J usage is TRBJ2-1; D may be TRBD1 (6 bases). Germline V lookup: CDR1 SGHDT, CDR2 YYEEEE. The CDR3 sequence is 16 residues long. Trimming pared 0 bases from V and 3 bases from J, leaving 13 bases between. The CDR3 bases are TGTGCCAGCAGCTTGGGGGGGCCTTTCATCTACAATGAGCAGTTCTTC. This encodes CASSLGGPFIYNEQFF.

By sample share, this clone is medium-sized. The chain carries TRBV6-1 and TRBJ2-7, with D uncertain. Germline CDR1 and CDR2: MNHNS and SASEGT. The length of the CDR3 is 15 residues. V lost 2 bases and J 0 bases, leaving 11 bases between the germline ends. The CDR3 here is CASSERAESSYEQYF. CDR3 coding DNA: TGTGCCAGCAGTGAACGGGCGGAGAGCTCCTACGAGCAGTACTTC.

The rearrangement uses TRBV4-1 and TRBJ2-2; TRBD1 is a possible D gene (5 bases). The CDR3 extends over 15 amino acids. V gave up 1 base and J gave up 5 bases, with 11 bases separating them. Germline V gene data show CDR1 as MGHRA and CDR2 as YSYEKL. The CDR3 here is CASSQVQGGTGELFF. As DNA, the CDR3 is TGCGCCAGCAGCCAAGTCCAGGGCGGTACCGGGGAGCTGTTTTTT.

Worth noting for this clone: The junction differs from germline at one of its ends, possibly a read error. J is TRBJ2-7 and V is TRBV7-2; possibly TRBD2 for D (5 bases). Germline V gene sequence: CDR1 SGHTA, CDR2 FQGNSA. The CDR3 extends over 15 amino acids. The CDR3 DNA reads TGTGTCAGCAGCTTAACGCTGGGGAGCTCCTACGAGCAGTACTTC. Its protein product is CVSSLTLGSSYEQYF.

The CDR3 DNA sequence: TGTGCCAGCAGTCTAGCCGGGACAGACAAAGAGACCCAGTACTTC. Its protein is CASSLAGTDKETQYF. The chain is built from TRBV2 and TRBJ2-5; 7 bases match TRBD1. V shed 5 bases, J shed 3 bases, and the junction held 9 bases outside the gene matches. The CDR3 totals 15 residues. Germline CDR1 and CDR2: SNHLY and FYNNEI.

V is TRBV28 and J is TRBJ2-7; unclear D gene. CDR1 is MDHEN and CDR2 is SYDVKM in the germline V gene. The CDR3 covers 14 residues. V was shortened by 8 bases and J by 4 bases, with 18 bases between the two germline ends. CDR3 protein: CASPRYLNLYEQYF. CDR3 DNA: TGTGCCAGCCCCCGGTATCTCAATCTTTACGAGCAGTACTTC.

This chain joins TRBV29-1 and TRBJ2-7, with D tentatively TRBD1 (6 bases). V lost 2 bases, J lost 0 bases, and 11 bases lay in between. Germline CDR1 and CDR2: SQVTM and ANQGSEA. This CDR3 has 14 residues. The CDR3 protein is CSVERGFDSYEQYF. DNA of the CDR3: TGCAGCGTTGAAAGGGGGTTCGACTCCTACGAGCAGTACTTC.

This chain uses TRBV4-1 with TRBJ1-1; 8 bases fit TRBD1. Unmatched junction bases numbered 4, after V lost 1 base and J lost 6 bases. CDR3 length: 14 amino acids. CDR1 and CDR2 from the germline V gene are MGHRA and YSYEKL. CDR3 sequence (DNA): TGCGCCAGCAGCCAAGGGGCAGGGGGCCCTGAAGCTTTCTTT. Protein product: CASSQGAGGPEAFF.

J is TRBJ2-7 and V is TRBV28; D not certain. CDR1 and CDR2 (germline): MDHEN, SYDVKM. CDR3 size: 13 residues. V lost 8 bases and J lost 2, with 13 bases in between. CDR3 nucleotide sequence: TGTGCCAGCTCCCAAGGGTGGCCCTACGAGCAGTACTTC. It yields the protein CASSQGWPYEQYF.

The CDR3, as DNA: TGTGCCAGCAGCCAATCGTTACTAGCGGGAGCAAACACAGATACGCAGTATTTT. Protein product: CASSQSLLAGANTDTQYF. The rearrangement joins TRBV4-2 to TRBJ2-3, with 11 positions matching TRBD2. This CDR3 spans 18 amino acids. Trimming removed 2 bases from V and 2 bases from J; junction bases left unmatched: 9. Germline assignment: CDR1 LGHNA and CDR2 YNFKEQ.

The CDR3 nucleotides are TGCGCCAGCAGTGAAGGGACAGGAGATACGCAGTATTTT. This codes for CASSEGTGDTQYF. This chain connects TRBV10-1 to TRBJ2-3, with TRBD1 identical over 8 bases. From germline, CDR1 is WNHNN and CDR2 SYGVQD (reference sequence). The J segment lost 5 bases and the V segment lost 3 bases, leaving 1 base of the junction unmatched. CDR3 length: 13 amino acids.

This chain connects TRBV5-5 to TRBJ1-2, with D unresolved. The CDR3 loop spans 17 amino acids. Looked up from germline, CDR1 is SGHKS and CDR2 is YYEKEE (reference sequence). With 4 bases removed from V and 2 bases from J, the gap between germline ends came to 21 bases. CDR3 protein: CASSATPGSQTNYGYTF. The CDR3 bases are TGTGCCAGCAGCGCAACGCCCGGGTCCCAAACGAACTATGGCTACACCTTC. The variable domain in full, with the rest retrieved from reference TRBV5-5 and TRBJ1-2, is DAGVTQSPTHLIKTRGQQVTLRCSPISGHKSVSWYQQVLGQGPQFIFQYYEKEERGRGNFPDRFSARQFPNYSSELNVNALLLGDSALYLCASSATPGSQTNYGYTFGSGTRLTVV.

This clone was seen just once. The limits of the CDR3 on the DNA are not certain, so only TCRdb's listed CDR3 is given. The chain links TRBV27 to TRBJ1-2; TRBD1, the D gene given by the table, was not confirmed from the DNA. CDR1 is MNHEY, CDR2 SMNVEV, per germline (reference sequence). The CDR3 length is 12 residues, termini included. CDR3 sequence: CASLGASGYTFF.

V gene TRBV7-2 combines with J gene TRBJ2-7; no clear D. CDR1 SGHTA and CDR2 FQGNSA come from the germline V gene. CDR3 length: 10 amino acids. Trimming removed 3 bases from V and 6 bases from J, with 3 bases in between. CDR3 region: CASSFGEQYF. As DNA, the CDR3 is TGTGCCAGCAGCTTTGGCGAGCAGTACTTC.

The chain uses TRBV6-1 and TRBJ2-7; D ambiguous. Trimming took 5 bases from V and 2 from J, leaving 13 bases between them. The CDR3 consists of 14 residues. CDR1 is MNHNS and CDR2 is SASEGT in the germline V gene. DNA of the CDR3: TGTGCCAGCAGTCTTCTAGACCGTACCTACGAGCAGTACTTC. As protein: CASSLLDRTYEQYF.

The V and J genes are TRBV4-1 and TRBJ2-7; a weak D match, TRBD2 (5 bases). Germline assignment: CDR1 MGHRA and CDR2 YSYEKL. Between the trimmed V and J ends, which lost 0 bases and 5 bases, there was a span of 14 bases. This CDR3 region has 15 residues. The CDR3 DNA is TGCGCCAGCAGCCAAGAGTATGGAGGTAGCGACGAGCAGTACTTC. Its protein product is CASSQEYGGSDEQYF.

The chain carries TRBV28 and TRBJ2-1; the D gene is possibly TRBD1 (6 bases). The germline V gene has CDR1 MDHEN and CDR2 SYDVKM. V lost 7 bases, J lost 14 bases, and 30 bases lay in between. The CDR3 totals 16 residues. CDR3 amino acids: CASNPIDYRVTVGKFF. In DNA form, the CDR3 reads TGTGCCAGCAACCCGATCGATTACAGGGTGACTGTAGGAAAGTTCTTC.

Written as DNA, the CDR3 is TGTGCCTGGAAACCGGGACAGGGGGCATCAGATACGCAGTATTTT. Translating gives CAWKPGQGASDTQYF. The chain employs TRBV30 and TRBJ2-3, with 12 bases fitting TRBD1. Germline V CDR1 and CDR2: GTSNPN, SVGIG (reference sequence). V gave up 4 bases and J gave up 4 bases; unmatched junction bases: 6. The CDR3 is 15 amino acids.

This chain uses TRBV7-9 with TRBJ2-7, with D perhaps TRBD1 (6 bases). The CDR3 runs 14 residues. V lost 4 bases and J 5 bases, leaving 15 bases between the germline ends. In germline, CDR1 is SEHNR, CDR2 FQNEAQ (reference sequence). The CDR3 region is CASSSTGNRNEQYF. The CDR3 DNA reads TGTGCCAGCAGCTCTACAGGGAACCGCAACGAGCAGTACTTC.

The chain is built from TRBV2 and TRBJ1-5; 7 bases are shared with TRBD1. CDR3 length: 15 amino acids. Trimming removed 7 bases from V and 4 bases from J; junction bases left unmatched: 10. The V gene's germline CDR1 is SNHLY and CDR2 FYNNEI. The chain's CDR3 is CASNDRAVRNQPQHF. The CDR3 region has the DNA TGTGCCAGCAATGACAGGGCGGTTAGGAATCAGCCCCAGCATTTT.

V usage is TRBV7-9 and J usage is TRBJ2-2; the D is unclear. Germline loops: CDR1 SEHNR, CDR2 FQNEAQ (reference sequence). V gave up 6 bases and J gave up 4 bases, with 9 bases separating them. The CDR3 is 13 residues long. CDR3 sequence: CASRDVITGELFF. The DNA for the CDR3 is TGTGCCAGCAGGGACGTAATCACCGGGGAGCTGTTTTTT.

The chain recombines TRBV2 with TRBJ1-4; a weak D match, TRBD1 (6 bases). The CDR3 consists of 17 residues. V was pared by 2 bases and J by 8 bases, with 21 bases between. Germline V lookup: CDR1 SNHLY, CDR2 FYNNEI. CDR3 residues: CASSELRLGGQGEKLFF. DNA of the CDR3: TGTGCCAGCAGTGAACTTCGCCTTGGGGGGCAAGGGGAAAAACTGTTTTTT.

V and J are TRBV9 and TRBJ1-1, with D possibly TRBD1 on 6 matching bases. Per the germline V gene, CDR1 is SGDLS and CDR2 is YYNGEE. This CDR3 contains 14 residues. Deletions cut 0 bases from V and 1 base from J, with 7 bases between. CDR3 sequence (DNA): TGTGCCAGCAGCGTAGGGACAGAGAACACTGAAGCTTTCTTT. Its protein product is CASSVGTENTEAFF.

The genes are TRBV2 and TRBJ2-3, with TRBD1 matching over 7 bases. The CDR3 is 16 residues long. Germline CDR1 reads SNHLY; CDR2 reads FYNNEI. J was trimmed by 0 bases and V by 3 bases; bases with no gene match: 6. CDR3 in amino acids: CASSEGTEYSTDTQYF. The CDR3 region has the DNA TGTGCCAGCAGTGAGGGGACAGAGTACAGCACAGATACGCAGTATTTT.